These T cell receptor beta chains were read from a single sample in a study of blood T cell repertoires in COVID-19. Only in-frame clones appear in the TCRdb table, and some are missing; sequencing was by immunoSEQ multiplex PCR. The sample records hundreds of thousands of clones, approximately 89% being singletons. Material for sequencing was peripheral blood. These receptor sequences come from a woman between 18 and 29 years old who had recovered from COVID-19. Each CDR3 is given with its conserved first and last residue. The D gene is left open where the match is weak. The size of a clone is reported for some rows only, either as once, few or many, or as a class for expanded clones.

abundance,j_gene,v_gene,d_gene,CDR3nt,CDR3aa
-,TRBJ2-2,TRBV4-3,-,TGCGCCAGCAGTCACCCGCGGGGGCAGCTGTTTTTT,CASSHPRGQLFF
few,TRBJ1-1,TRBV6-5,TRBD1,TGTGCCAGCATAACAGGGGCTGAAGCTTTCTTT,CASITGAEAFF
-,TRBJ2-2,TRBV7-2,-,TGTGCCAGCAGCCCCGGTCCGAACACCGGGGAGCTGTTTTTT,CASSPGPNTGELFF
-,TRBJ2-2,TRBV11-3,TRBD2,TGTGCCAGCAGTCATAGCGGGACCCAAACCGGGGAGCTGTTTTTT,CASSHSGTQTGELFF
-,TRBJ2-2,TRBV2,-,TGTGCCAGCAGTGAAGACCGGAGCACCGGGGAGCTGTTTTTT,CASSEDRSTGELFF
few,TRBJ1-2,TRBV18,-,TGTGCCAGCTCTCGAGAGAGTAACTATGGCTACACCTTC,CASSRESNYGYTF
-,TRBJ1-1,TRBV7-2,-,TGTGCCAGCACACATCCCCTGGGACACGAAGCTTTCTTT,CASTHPLGHEAFF
-,TRBJ2-1,TRBV4-3,TRBD2,TGCGCCAGCAGCCAAGAGCCAGCGGGAGGCTACAATGAGCAGTTCTTC,CASSQEPAGGYNEQFF
-,TRBJ1-3,TRBV4-3,-,TGCGCCAGCAGCCTATTTCGCGGGGAAGCTGGAAACACCATATATTTT,CASSLFRGEAGNTIYF
-,TRBJ2-1,TRBV6-2/TRBV6-3,-,TGTGCCAGCAGTTACGACAGCAGGCCCTACAATGAGCAGTTCTTC,CASSYDSRPYNEQFF
-,TRBJ1-1,TRBV19,TRBD1,TGTGCCAGTAGACACCAGGCCCCCGACAGGGAGGACACTGAAGCTTTCTTT,CASRHQAPDREDTEAFF
once,TRBJ1-5,TRBV6-5,TRBD1,TGTGCCAGCAGCCTATACAGGGGGAGCAATCAGCCCCAGCATTTT,CASSLYRGSNQPQHF
-,TRBJ2-3,TRBV5-1,-,TGCGCCAGCAGCTTGGGACAAACAGATACGCAGTATTTT,CASSLGQTDTQYF
-,TRBJ1-2,TRBV19,-,TGTGCCAGTAGTGGCGGCACAGGGCATGGCTACACCTTC,CASSGGTGHGYTF
-,TRBJ1-5,TRBV7-8,-,TGTGCCAGCAGCCCATCCATAATAGCAAATCAGCCCCAGCATTTT,CASSPSIIANQPQHF